One sample yielded the 8 T cell receptor beta chains listed below, sequenced in a study of Ad26.COV2.S vaccination and SARS-CoV-2 variants. The protocol was immunoSEQ multiplex PCR, while the TCRdb copy is restricted to in-frame clones and leaves out a portion. The sample comprises a few hundred thousand clones, approximately 90% of which are singletons, and approximately 4% rests with the top ten. Treatment described: roughly 18 received Ad26.COV2.S at low or high dose, single or two shots; a few received placebo; per-sample allocation not given. After the first vaccine or placebo injection, samples were drawn on day 63. Here the sequenced sample was peripheral blood, taken in a trial of Ad26.COV2.S vaccine versus placebo. The origin of the receptors is a person aged 18-60 years who received the Ad26.COV2.S COVID-19 vaccine or a placebo.

The genes are TRBV3-1 (or the pseudogene TRBV3-2) and TRBJ1-1; 8 positions match TRBD1. Germline CDR1 and CDR2: LGHDT and YNNKEL (reference sequence). Unmatched junction bases numbered 4, after V lost 2 bases and J lost 5 bases. The CDR3 spans 14 residues. The CDR3 loop is CASSQTGGGTEAFF. The CDR3 nucleotides read TGTGCCAGCAGCCAAACAGGGGGAGGGACTGAAGCTTTCTTT.

Worth noting for this clone: Other DNA sequences of this sample code for an identical CDR3. V and J are TRBV19 and TRBJ2-5; possibly TRBD1 or TRBD2 for D (6 bases each). CDR1 and CDR2 from the germline V gene are LNHDA and SQIVND (reference sequence). Trimming cost V 8 bases and J 4 bases, with 14 bases left between them. CDR3 length: 13 amino acids. CDR3 sequence: CASSTGRGETQYF. CDR3 nucleotide sequence: TGTGCCAGTTCAACAGGGCGGGGAGAGACCCAGTACTTC. Variable domain in full (rest from reference TRBV19 and TRBJ2-5): DGGITQSPKYLFRKEGQNVTLSCEQNLNHDAMYWYRQDPGQGLRLIYYSQIVNDFQKGDIAEGYSVSREKKESFPLTVTSAQKNPTAFYLCASSTGRGETQYFGPGTRLLVL.

This clone is a singleton in its sample. V is TRBV28 and J is TRBJ1-2; TRBD1 aligns across 9 bases. CDR3 length: 15 residues. Trimming took 3 bases from V and 7 from J; bases not matched to a gene: 9. CDR1 is MDHEN, CDR2 SYDVKM, per germline. The CDR3 sequence is CASSFNLRTGVGYTF. For the CDR3, the DNA is TGTGCCAGCAGTTTCAATTTACGGACAGGGGTTGGCTACACCTTC.

V and J are TRBV7-3 and TRBJ1-1; tentative D call: TRBD1 (5 bases). Germline CDR1 and CDR2: SGHTA and FQGTGA. The CDR3 has 16 amino acids. Trimming stripped 4 bases from V and 7 bases from J, with 22 bases between. The CDR3 spells CASSSGTGSSGLEAFF. CDR3 in DNA: TGTGCCAGCAGCTCCGGGACCGGCAGTAGTGGTCTTGAAGCTTTCTTT. The whole variable domain, filled in from reference TRBV7-3 and TRBJ1-1, reads GAGVSQTPSNKVTEKGKYVELRCDPISGHTALYWYRQSLGQGPEFLIYFQGTGAADDSGLPNDRFFAVRPEGSVSTLKIQRTERGDSAVYLCASSSGTGSSGLEAFFGQGTRLTVV.

The rearrangement links TRBV7-8 to TRBJ1-3; the match to TRBD1 covers 9 bases. This CDR3 has 15 amino acids. The germline gives CDR1 SGHVS, CDR2 FQNEAQ. V trimming: 5 bases; J trimming: 2 bases; junction bases outside the gene matches: 4. The CDR3 DNA sequence: TGTGCCAGCAGCCCCAGGACAGGGGCTGGAAACACCATATATTTT. The encoded protein is CASSPRTGAGNTIYF.

The chain links TRBV30 to TRBJ1-2, with a weak D call TRBD1 (5 bases). The CDR3 extends over 11 amino acids. With 3 bases removed from V and 8 bases from J, the gap between germline ends came to 10 bases. The germline CDR1 and CDR2 sequences are GTSNPN and SVGIG (reference sequence). CDR3 bases: TGTGCCTGGAGCGTCAGGGTCGGCTACACCTTC. It yields the protein CAWSVRVGYTF.

The chain is built from TRBV30 and TRBJ1-5; D possibly corresponds to TRBD1 (6 bases). Trimming cost V 1 base and J 4 bases, with 8 bases left between them. Germline lookup yields CDR1 GTSNPN and CDR2 SVGIG (reference sequence). The CDR3 totals 13 residues. The CDR3 nucleotides are TGTGCCTGGAGTGCCACAGGGAATCAGCCCCAGCATTTT. Protein: CAWSATGNQPQHF.

The genes are TRBV30 and TRBJ2-3; D is unresolved. Trimming left V 2 bases short and J 4 bases short, with 13 bases between. The germline V gene encodes CDR1 GTSNPN and CDR2 SVGIG (reference sequence). CDR3 length equals 14 residues. Written as DNA, the CDR3 is TGTGCCTGGAGTCCCGCCGACCCGGCAGATACGCAGTATTTT. Translating gives CAWSPADPADTQYF.